These T cell receptor beta chains were read from a single sample in a study of blood T cell repertoires in COVID-19. Sequencing used immunoSEQ multiplex PCR; TCRdb keeps in-frame clones, though not all of them. The sample includes some 250,000 clones, 75% to 90% seen only once; the top ten take 3% to 3.5%. The sample consisted of peripheral blood. The source of these receptors is a woman in her thirties who had recovered from COVID-19. Both conserved end residues are trimmed from each CDR3. Only part of the rows carry a size: once, few, many, or a class if the clone is expanded.

j_call v_call clone_size cdr3_aa
TRBJ2-5 TRBV28 - ASSLLDRGETQY
TRBJ2-1 TRBV5-1 - ASSNGGASYNEQF
TRBJ2-1 TRBV4-1 once ASSQSSSDSTYNEQF
TRBJ2-5 TRBV24-1 - ATSDPNLGGETQY
TRBJ2-5 TRBV5-4 once ASSLETSAVETQY
TRBJ2-2 TRBV19 - ASSIRGGLNTGELF
TRBJ2-7 TRBV7-9 few ASSLLAGEQY
TRBJ2-5 TRBV9 - ASSVRQGYLETQY
TRBJ1-1 TRBV5-8 - ASSTRGTFLMNTEAF
TRBJ2-2 TRBV6-4 - ASSDSSAAAGELF
TRBJ2-1 TRBV7-3 - AGGINNEQF
TRBJ1-1 TRBV6-5 - ASRTTGIPEAF
TRBJ2-1 TRBV2 - ASNELFGGDEQF
TRBJ2-5 TRBV6-9 - ASSYLVAVQETQY
TRBJ2-2 TRBV3-1/TRBV3-2 - ASSPRRLATGELF
TRBJ2-5 TRBV9 - ASSGDWSVQETQY
TRBJ2-7 TRBV28 - ASSFLRQGLDEQY